Listed below are T cell receptor beta chains from one sample, sequenced in a study of shared clonotypes between healthy human individuals. Using immunoSEQ multiplex PCR, the repertoire was profiled, and TCRdb retains in-frame clones only, with some absent. The sample contains around 690,000 clones, about 92% of which appear only once. What was sequenced was memory CD8+ T cells from PBMCs. These receptors all stem from a man younger than 35 in good health. Some clones in this sample may be carry-over from other donors' samples. Each CDR3 is given without its conserved first and last residue. D genes are given only for firm matches. Clone size appears in some rows only: once, few, many, or a class for an expanded clone.

TRBV27,13,.,.,TRBJ1-4,ASSPPGGDGEKLF
TRBV5-1,13,.,.,TRBJ2-5,ASSFEVKGRETQY
TRBV7-8,15,.,.,TRBJ2-5,ASSPRSSDRRQETQY
TRBV29-1,16,.,.,TRBJ2-1,SVEGGLVRGGSYNEQF
TRBV10-3,19,TRBD2,once,TRBJ2-1,AISEPAGSLAGGPTYNEQF
TRBV19,14,TRBD2,.,TRBJ2-3,ASSIQPGLAGDTQY
TRBV11-2,11,.,.,TRBJ2-5,ASSSEPAETQY
TRBV19,11,.,.,TRBJ2-3,ASSIIRDDTQY
TRBV2,16,TRBD1,.,TRBJ1-5,ASSDMSRGTGLNQPQH
TRBV27,11,.,few,TRBJ2-7,ASSHHPTREQY
TRBV13,14,TRBD2,.,TRBJ2-1,ASSSTVAGSYNEQF
TRBV6-4,9,.,.,TRBJ1-2,ASSDSYGYT
TRBV5-1,11,.,.,TRBJ2-1,ASSLVLSGEQF
TRBV11-1,11,.,once,TRBJ2-7,ASSPDSNYEQY
TRBV14,11,TRBD2,.,TRBJ2-1,ASSLTGGNEQF
TRBV5-6,12,TRBD1,.,TRBJ2-7,ASRGQGGTYEQY
TRBV6-1,12,TRBD1,.,TRBJ1-4,ASTRDRGNEKLF
TRBV27,12,TRBD1,.,TRBJ2-2,ASSLDRVGGELF
TRBV5-4,12,.,.,TRBJ2-7,ASSLVSSSYEQY
TRBV29-1,13,.,.,TRBJ1-1,SVEESTASNTEAF
TRBV27,12,.,.,TRBJ1-1,ASSLLPMNTEAF